This T cell receptor (beta chain) was sequenced for a study of T cell responses to AZD1222 COVID-19 vaccine. Findings and caveats of the study: Spike-specific TCR depth and breadth grew after two AZD1222 doses. Females made up more of the donors, who were largely white British, and clonal diversity may have come out too low.

A word on this clone: The target antigen is unknown.

Produced via immunoSEQ multiplex PCR; TCRdb's table is partial and in-frame only. The table includes some 140,000 clones, 80% to 90% detected once. Second-dose recipients at about 4 or about 12 weeks were treated as one pooled group. This CDR3 region has 14 residues. J was trimmed by 1 base and V by 8 bases; bases with no gene match: 6. Looked up from germline, CDR1 is MRHNA and CDR2 is SNTAGT. The receptor was isolated from an adult who received the AZD1222 COVID-19 vaccine. The specimen was peripheral blood, collected 28 days after the second AZD1222 dose. The J gene is TRBJ2-7, the V gene TRBV6-4, with 9 bases aligning to TRBD1. CDR3 region: CASPHRGHSYEQYF. CDR3 bases: TGTGCCAGCCCCCACAGGGGGCATTCCTACGAGCAGTACTTC.